Reported below is one TCR beta chain. The antigen is undetermined. Only in-frame clones appear in the TCRdb table, and some are missing; sequencing was by immunoSEQ multiplex PCR. The data show 300,000 to 400,000 clones, roughly 87% seen once. The data are from a study of Ad26.COV2.S vaccination and SARS-CoV-2 variants. Germline V gene data show CDR1 as MNHEY and CDR2 as SVGAGI. Trimming left V 6 bases short and J 3 bases short, with 14 bases between. CDR3 length equals 14 residues. Whole-study findings and limits: Reported findings describe substantial breadth in spike-specific CD8+ and CD4+ T cell responses following vaccination.

The sample's treatment: roughly 19 received Ad26.COV2.S at low or high dose, single or two shots; five or six received placebo; per-sample allocation not given. It was on day 63 after the first vaccine or placebo injection that samples were taken. Here the sequenced sample was peripheral blood, taken in a trial of Ad26.COV2.S vaccine versus placebo. The rearrangement joins TRBV6-5 to TRBJ1-1; maybe TRBD1 (5 bases). The receptor comes from a person between 18 and 65 years old who received the Ad26.COV2.S COVID-19 vaccine or a placebo. The CDR3 protein is CASSASRGDTEAFF. CDR3 sequence (DNA): TGTGCCAGCAGCGCATCGAGGGGAGACACTGAAGCTTTCTTT.